This TCR beta chain was recorded in a study of identical twins. Study results and limitations: Findings came from cross-sectional statistics, without long-term follow-up of donors. Cord blood beta clonotypes that were abundant carried fewer insertions, and memory repertoires showed no such trend. Among monozygotic twins, out-of-frame TCR alpha sharing exceeded what models predicted.

Germline V lookup: CDR1 SGHDT, CDR2 YYEEEE. V lost 6 bases and J lost 8; bases outside the gene matches: 14. The CDR3 contains 15 residues. This clonotype was recorded a few times. The antigen remains undetermined. Each CDR3 protein gets one entry after TCRdb re-called the 5' RACE reads with MiXCR. The table shows some 730,000 distinct CDR3 sequences, with around a sixth occurring only once. Another study also made use of these data, one on T cells expressing NK-cell markers.

The V call is TRBV5-6, the J call TRBJ2-1; 7 bases map to TRBD2. The TCR comes from a woman aged 18 to 35 in good health. Source material: PBMCs. CDR3 protein: CASTPVDPGGHEQFF. DNA for the CDR3: TGTGCCAGCACCCCGGTAGATCCGGGAGGACATGAGCAGTTCTTC. Variable domain in full (rest from reference TRBV5-6 and TRBJ2-1): DAGVTQSPTHLIKTRGQQVTLRCSPKSGHDTVSWYQQALGQGPQFIFQYYEEEERQRGNFPDRFSGHQFPNYSSELNVNALLLGDSALYLCASTPVDPGGHEQFFGPGTRLTVL.